This is a list of T cell receptor beta chains from one sample in a study of T cell responses to AZD1222 COVID-19 vaccine. Method: immunoSEQ multiplex PCR; TCRdb's copy keeps in-frame clones and lacks some. The data hold some 100,000 clones, with roughly nine tenths observed a single time. This sample comprised peripheral blood, obtained on day 0 of AZD1222 vaccination. The source is an adult in good health. The conserved cysteine and the conserved F or W are not part of the CDR3 here. A clone size is listed for some rows: how often the clone was seen (once, few, many), or a class if it is expanded.

abundance	v_gene	j_gene	CDR3aa
-	TRBV10-3	TRBJ2-1	AISGSTSGSDEQF
-	TRBV19	TRBJ2-2	ASRQGRSNTGELF
-	TRBV6-5	TRBJ1-1	ASSINLKAF
-	TRBV4-1	TRBJ1-1	ASSQDGGISDTEAF
-	TRBV4-1	TRBJ1-2	ASGQDRGDNYGYT
-	TRBV2	TRBJ2-3	ASSMSGGRQY
-	TRBV7-9	TRBJ1-1	ASSLGVTYMNTEAF
-	TRBV2	TRBJ1-1	ASSEELEYSDTEAF
once	TRBV7-8	TRBJ2-7	ASSSQYEQY
-	TRBV24-1	TRBJ2-2	ATSLTGRAGELF
-	TRBV6-5	TRBJ1-2	ASSYELSYGYT
-	TRBV28	TRBJ1-1	ASSKQGTEAF
-	TRBV6-5	TRBJ1-2	ASRERFYGYT
-	TRBV24-1	TRBJ1-2	ATSDLQAGSYGYT
-	TRBV19	TRBJ2-1	ASSIPGTGDFEQF
once	TRBV18	TRBJ1-5	ASSPTQGVSNQPQH
-	TRBV5-6	TRBJ2-3	ASSLKTWGNTQY
-	TRBV12-3/TRBV12-4	TRBJ1-2	ASSLGVYGYT
few	TRBV10-3	TRBJ1-1	AIRGQGRANTEAF
-	TRBV27	TRBJ2-3	ASTPGLAGQPADTQY
-	TRBV2	TRBJ1-6	ASSEIPGSPLH
-	TRBV6-6	TRBJ1-4	ASSPGLTTTLNEKLF
-	TRBV19	TRBJ2-1	ASSISPWGGIYNEQF
-	TRBV11-3	TRBJ1-2	ASSSSQGEINYGYT
-	TRBV18	TRBJ1-6	ASSNSPPQGGSPLH
-	TRBV24-1	TRBJ2-1	ATSDPPGTSGNNEQF
-	TRBV6-5	TRBJ2-7	ASSPPRGQGFEQY
-	TRBV10-3	TRBJ2-5	AIRARTSGVETQY
-	TRBV12-3/TRBV12-4	TRBJ1-1	ASSFTANTEAF
-	TRBV19	TRBJ1-5	ASSTGGTQPQH
once	TRBV28	TRBJ2-7	ASSLGPGGGIYEQY
-	TRBV28	TRBJ1-2	SSRGQAGYGYT
-	TRBV6-4	TRBJ2-7	ASPTERPGRFKKTYEQY
-	TRBV6-7	TRBJ1-5	ASSYSWTDNSNQPQH
-	TRBV5-1	TRBJ1-2	ASSLTSGNNYGYT
-	TRBV24-1	TRBJ2-1	ATSDQGRRGGDEQF
-	TRBV5-3	TRBJ1-2	ARSCGHARNYGYT
-	TRBV15	TRBJ2-7	ATSRGRGTGSSYEQY
-	TRBV28	TRBJ2-1	ASSDLSGRVPFYNEQF